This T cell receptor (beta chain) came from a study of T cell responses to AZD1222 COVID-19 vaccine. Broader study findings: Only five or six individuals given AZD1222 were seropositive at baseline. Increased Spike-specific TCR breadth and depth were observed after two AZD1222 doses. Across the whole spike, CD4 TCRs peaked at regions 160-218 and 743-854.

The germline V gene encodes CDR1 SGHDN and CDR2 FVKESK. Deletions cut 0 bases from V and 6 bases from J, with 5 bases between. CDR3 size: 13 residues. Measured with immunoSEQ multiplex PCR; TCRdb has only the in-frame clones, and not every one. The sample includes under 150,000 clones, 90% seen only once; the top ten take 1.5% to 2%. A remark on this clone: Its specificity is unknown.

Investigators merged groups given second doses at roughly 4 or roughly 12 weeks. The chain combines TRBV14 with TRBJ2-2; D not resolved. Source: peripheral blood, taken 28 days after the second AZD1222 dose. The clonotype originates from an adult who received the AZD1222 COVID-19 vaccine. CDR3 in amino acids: CASSQDRSGELFF. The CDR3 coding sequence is TGTGCCAGCAGCCAAGACAGATCCGGGGAGCTGTTTTTT. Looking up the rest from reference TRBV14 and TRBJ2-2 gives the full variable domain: EAGVTQFPSHSVIEKGQTVTLRCDPISGHDNLYWYRRVMGKEIKFLLHFVKESKQDESGMPNNRFLAERTGGTYSTLKVQPAELEDSGVYFCASSQDRSGELFFGEGSRLTVL.